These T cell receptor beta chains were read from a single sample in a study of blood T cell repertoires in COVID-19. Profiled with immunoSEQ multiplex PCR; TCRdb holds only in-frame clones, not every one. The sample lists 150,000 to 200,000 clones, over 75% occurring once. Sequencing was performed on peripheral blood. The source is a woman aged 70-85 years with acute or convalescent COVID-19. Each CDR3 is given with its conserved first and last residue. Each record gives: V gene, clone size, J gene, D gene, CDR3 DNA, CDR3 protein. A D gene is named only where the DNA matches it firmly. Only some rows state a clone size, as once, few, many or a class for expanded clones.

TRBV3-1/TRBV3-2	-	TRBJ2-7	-	TGTGCCAGCAGCCAACTCCGAGCCTACGAGCAGTACTTC	CASSQLRAYEQYF
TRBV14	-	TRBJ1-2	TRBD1	TGTGCCAGCAGCCAAGATCTTGGACAGGGTGGAGAAGGCTACACCTTC	CASSQDLGQGGEGYTF
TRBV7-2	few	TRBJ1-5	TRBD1	TGTGCCAGCAGCGCGACAGGGATTGGCAATCAGCCCCAGCATTTT	CASSATGIGNQPQHF
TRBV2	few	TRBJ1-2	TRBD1	TGTGCCAGCAGTAGACAGGGAGTCTATGGCTACACCTTC	CASSRQGVYGYTF
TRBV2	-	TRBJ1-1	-	TGTGCAGAGTCTCGGGTGCCGAACACTGAAGCTTTCTTT	CAESRVPNTEAFF
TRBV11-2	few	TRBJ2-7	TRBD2	TGTGCCAGCAGCTTCCCGACTAGCGGGGACTCTAAGCAGTACTTC	CASSFPTSGDSKQYF
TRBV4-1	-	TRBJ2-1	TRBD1	TGCGCCAGCAGCCGCTCCACAGGGGCCTACAATGAGCAGTTCTTC	CASSRSTGAYNEQFF
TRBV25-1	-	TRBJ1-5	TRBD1	TGTGCCAGCAGTCAAACCGGGACAGGGGGACAGCCCCAGCATTTT	CASSQTGTGGQPQHF
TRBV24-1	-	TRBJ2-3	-	TGTGCCACCAGTGATTTTGCAGGGCCAGATACGCAGTATTTT	CATSDFAGPDTQYF
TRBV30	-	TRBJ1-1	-	TGTGCCTGGAGACCCACGGACAGTCACTACAACATGATGAACACTGAAGCTTTCTTT	CAWRPTDSHYNMMNTEAFF
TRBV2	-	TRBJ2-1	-	TGTGCCAGCAGTCCGGCTAGGTACAATGAGCAGTTCTTC	CASSPARYNEQFF
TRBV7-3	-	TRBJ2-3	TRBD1	TGTGCCAGCAGCTGGGACAGGGCTACAGATACGCAGTATTTT	CASSWDRATDTQYF
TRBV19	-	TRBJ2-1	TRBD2	TGTGCCAGTAGTTTACTAGCGGGAGGTGATAATGAGCAGTTCTTC	CASSLLAGGDNEQFF
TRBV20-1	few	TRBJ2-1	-	TGCAGTGCTAGTAGTGCGGCCAATGAGCAGTTCTTC	CSASSAANEQFF
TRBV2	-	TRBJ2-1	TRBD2	TGTGCCAGCAGCGGGACTAGCGGGTGGGACAATGAGCAGTTCTTC	CASSGTSGWDNEQFF
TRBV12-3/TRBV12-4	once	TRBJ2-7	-	TGTGCCAGCAGTTTAGGAGTGAACGAGCAGTACTTC	CASSLGVNEQYF
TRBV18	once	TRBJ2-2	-	TGTGCCAGCTCACCGGGGGCCGCCGGGGAGCTGTTTTTT	CASSPGAAGELFF
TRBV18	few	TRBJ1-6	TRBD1	TGTGCCAGCTCTTCCGGGACAGAGTCACCCCTCCACTTT	CASSSGTESPLHF
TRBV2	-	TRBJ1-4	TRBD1	TGTGCCAGCAGTCTCCTACCGGGACAGAGAGAGAAACTGTTTTTT	CASSLLPGQREKLFF
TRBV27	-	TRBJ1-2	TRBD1	TGTGCCAGCAGTGATGGGACAGGGGACTATTATGGCTACACCTTC	CASSDGTGDYYGYTF
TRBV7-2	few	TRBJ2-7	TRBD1	TGTGCCAGCAGCTGGGACAGAACCAGCTACGAGCAGTACTTC	CASSWDRTSYEQYF
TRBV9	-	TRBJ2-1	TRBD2	TGTGCCAGCAGCCTGGGGACTAGCGGGAGTCTCGGTGAGCAGTTCTTC	CASSLGTSGSLGEQFF
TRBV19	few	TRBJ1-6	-	TGTGCCAGTAGTCCCGGCAGGGCTGGTAATTCACCCCTCCACTTT	CASSPGRAGNSPLHF
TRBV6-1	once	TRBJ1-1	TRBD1	TGTGCCAGCAGTGAAGAGGCCCAGGGGGCTTATAACACTGAAGCTTTCTTT	CASSEEAQGAYNTEAFF
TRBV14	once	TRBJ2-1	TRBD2	TGTGCCAGCAGCCAAGAACCAGCGGGAGGGATCAATGAGCAGTTCTTC	CASSQEPAGGINEQFF
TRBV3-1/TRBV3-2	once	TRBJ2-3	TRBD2	TGTGCCAGCAGCCAACTACTGAGCGGGAGGGGAGGAAGCACAGATACGCAGTATTTT	CASSQLLSGRGGSTDTQYF